A single T cell receptor beta chain is shown here with its context. Since the CDR3 does not end with the conserved phenylalanine or tryptophan, this likely comes from a read error. Co-extraction of RNA and DNA was performed on about 19-33 mg of unsorted bulk tissue. Patients diagnosed with primary liver carcinoma received treatment through surgical resection. The V end lost 4 bases, the J end lost 1 base, and 13 bases lay between the germline ends. This CDR3 is built from 16 residues. Germline V gene sequence: CDR1 SGHAT, CDR2 FQNNGV. The data derive from a study of tumor-infiltrating lymphocytes in primary liver carcinoma. With around 520 ng total RNA as template and a constant-region primer, TCR beta cDNA was made. Libraries of TCR beta came from three nested multiplex PCR rounds with slightly modified ARM-PCR. Forward primers for TRBV1-TRBV30 and a C-beta reverse primer served the first two PCR rounds, at 10 cycles each. MiXCR, applied by TCRdb to the multiplex PCR reads, yields one record per CDR3 protein. This sample carries 95,000 to 150,000 distinct CDR3 sequences, roughly 69% of them seen once, and the ten largest clones take over 7%.

The receptor comes from a woman in her fifties or sixties with primary liver carcinoma and hepatitis B virus infection. The material sequenced was liver tumor tissue from sampling region 1. As to subset: tumor region T1, superior pole. The chain recombines TRBV11-2 with TRBJ2-2, with D perhaps TRBD2 (5 bases). The CDR3 coding sequence is TGTGCCAGCAGCTCCCCGACGGGGAAGAACACCGGGGAGCTGTTTTAT. This codes for CASSSPTGKNTGELFY.